A single sample gave rise to the 9 T cell receptor beta chains below, sequenced in a study of T cells in Graves' hyperthyroidism and ophthalmopathy. RNA transcripts served as the template for amplifying TCR beta CDR3 regions. A set of HTBI primers served as the primers for a first-round RT-PCR of the TCR CDR3. TCRdb processed the multiplex PCR reads anew with MiXCR; each CDR3 protein has one entry. The profile shows hundreds of thousands of distinct CDR3 sequences, roughly 46% of them singletons. The sample comprised peripheral blood or thyroid tissue (not recorded which). Every receptor here comes from an adult man with Graves' disease, either hyperthyroidism or ophthalmopathy (not recorded which).

This rearrangement joins TRBV29-1 to TRBJ1-2; possibly TRBD1 for D (5 bases). CDR1 is SQVTM and CDR2 is ANQGSEA in the germline V gene. V was shortened by 8 bases and J by 3 bases, with 16 bases between the two germline ends. The CDR3 loop spans 13 amino acids. CDR3 region: CSLDPQGDYGYTF. In DNA form, the CDR3 reads TGCAGCTTGGACCCCCAGGGAGACTATGGCTACACCTTC.

Only a few counts were recorded for this clonotype. The chain couples TRBV7-8 to TRBJ2-5, with D hard to call. Looked up from germline, CDR1 is SGHVS and CDR2 is FQNEAQ. The V and J ends lost 3 bases and 3 bases respectively, with 11 bases between them. The CDR3 runs 14 residues. Written as DNA, the CDR3 is TGTGCCAGCAGCTTGGGTAGGAGAAAAGAGACCCAGTACTTC. Amino acids: CASSLGRRKETQYF.

This chain connects TRBV7-2 to TRBJ1-3; TRBD1 aligns across 7 bases. This CDR3 spans 16 amino acids. Germline assignment: CDR1 SGHTA and CDR2 FQGNSA. V shed 7 bases and J 2 bases; nucleotides not matched to a gene: 11. The DNA for the CDR3 is TGTGCCAGCAAAACCGCCGGGACAGTTACTGGAAACACCATATATTTT. Translated, it gives CASKTAGTVTGNTIYF. Full variable domain (missing parts from reference TRBV7-2 and TRBJ1-3): GAGVSQSPSNKVTEKGKDVELRCDPISGHTALYWYRQSLGQGLEFLIYFQGNSAPDKSGLPSDRFSAERTGGSVSTLTIQRTQQEDSAVYLCASKTAGTVTGNTIYFGEGSWLTVV.

The rearrangement links TRBV7-9 to TRBJ1-1, with D maybe TRBD1 (5 bases). The V gene's germline CDR1 is SEHNR and CDR2 FQNEAQ (reference sequence). This CDR3 comprises 15 residues. The V end lost 4 bases, the J end lost 1 base, and 13 bases lay between the germline ends. The CDR3 is CASSSGVGQNTEAFF. CDR3 DNA: TGTGCCAGCAGCTCGGGTGTGGGGCAGAACACTGAAGCTTTCTTT.

This clonotype appeared many times. The chain is built from TRBV29-1 and TRBJ1-3, with D tentatively TRBD1 (6 bases). Germline CDR1 is SQVTM and CDR2 is ANQGSEA. With 3 bases removed from V and 4 bases from J, the gap between germline ends came to 10 bases. The CDR3 is 13 amino acids. CDR3 in amino acids: CSVDEGGGNTIYF. CDR3 DNA: TGCAGCGTTGATGAAGGGGGGGGAAACACCATATATTTT.

Concerning this clonotype itself: Since a much larger clone is just one base distant, this may be a read error. The chain couples TRBV2 to TRBJ1-6, with D uncertain. In germline, CDR1 is SNHLY, CDR2 FYNNEI. The CDR3 is made up of 13 amino acids. In nucleotides, the CDR3 is TGTGCCAGCAGGGGCGGAAGGGATTCACCCCTCTACTTT. This translates into CASRGGRDSPLYF.

The chain links TRBV6-1 to TRBJ1-2; weak D call: TRBD1 (5 bases). CDR1 MNHNS and CDR2 SASEGT come from the germline V gene. V was trimmed by 5 bases and J by 6 bases, leaving 19 bases between them. The CDR3 sequence is 15 residues long. The CDR3 sequence is CASSLLRGRLDGYTF. DNA of the CDR3: TGTGCCAGCAGTCTTTTAAGGGGCCGTTTGGATGGCTACACCTTC.

Comments on this clonotype: A much larger clone sits a single nucleotide away, making a read error possible. This chain links TRBV6-1 with TRBJ2-7; D is unclear. V lost 8 bases, J lost 6 bases, and 20 bases lay in between. The CDR3 is 14 residues long. Germline CDR1 is MNHNS and CDR2 is SASEGT. CDR3 loop: CASVPTTARSEQYF. In DNA, the CDR3 is TGTGCCAGCGTACCAACAACGGCTCGGAGCGAGCAGTACTTC.

The J gene is TRBJ1-2, the V gene TRBV11-1; 11 bases agree with TRBD1. The CDR3 length is 16 residues. V trimming: 0 bases; J trimming: 4 bases; junction bases outside the gene matches: 4. Germline V CDR1 and CDR2: SGHAT, FQDESV (reference sequence). In DNA, the CDR3 is TGTGCCAGCAGCTTAGCCGGGACAGGGGGAAGCTATGGCTACACCTTC. This gives the protein CASSLAGTGGSYGYTF.